One and the same sample provided the 12 T cell receptor beta chains below, sequenced in a study of sequential checkpoint blockade in melanoma. Regarding treatment: randomized to nivolumab then ipilimumab (arm A) or the reverse (arm B). Sequencing used immunoSEQ multiplex PCR; TCRdb keeps in-frame clones, though not all of them. The sample shows 2,000 to 2,500 clones, approximately 64% of them seen only once. The source was CD8+ T cells sorted from blood (inferred from file names), collected from a patient given nivolumab and ipilimumab in sequence. These receptors were taken from a human patient with melanoma. Some clones in this sample may be carry-over from other donors' samples.

V gene TRBV19 combines with J gene TRBJ1-1; no reliable D call. Trimming cost V 4 bases and J 2 bases, with 20 bases left between them. CDR3 length: 17 amino acids. Germline V gene lookup returns CDR1 LNHDA and CDR2 SQIVND (reference sequence). CDR3 coding DNA: TGTGCCAGTAGTACCCTCCCCCTAGGGAGGATAAACACTGAAGCTTTCTTT. Translating gives CASSTLPLGRINTEAFF.

The chain links TRBV7-6 to TRBJ2-7; 8 bases line up with TRBD2. The CDR3 has 16 amino acids. Trimming took 1 base from V and 3 from J; bases not matched to a gene: 8. The germline V gene encodes CDR1 SGHVS and CDR2 FNYEAQ. For the CDR3, the DNA is TGTGCCAGCAGCTTAGGGGAGCGGGGGATCCACTACGAGCAGTACTTC. It specifies CASSLGERGIHYEQYF. The variable domain in full, with the rest retrieved from reference TRBV7-6 and TRBJ2-7, is GAGVSQSPRYKVTKRGQDVALRCDPISGHVSLYWYRQALGQGPEFLTYFNYEAQQDKSGLPNDRFSAERPEGSISTLTIQRTEQRDSAMYRCASSLGERGIHYEQYFGPGTRLTVT.

V is TRBV10-3 and J is TRBJ1-1; D uncertain. Germline CDR1 reads ENHRY; CDR2 reads SYGVKD. The CDR3 has 14 amino acids. Trimming cost V 2 bases and J 1 base, with 8 bases left between them. The CDR3 is CAISEGGGNTEAFF. CDR3 nucleotide sequence: TGTGCCATCAGTGAGGGCGGAGGGAACACTGAAGCTTTCTTT.

This sequence joins TRBV6-1 and TRBJ1-5; no clear D gene. Germline-derived CDR1 and CDR2 are MNHNS and SASEGT. The CDR3 has 11 amino acids. Trimming pared 5 bases from V and 7 bases from J, leaving 6 bases between. The CDR3 region has the DNA TGTGCCAGCAGTTCACAGCAGCCCCAGCATTTT. Amino acid sequence: CASSSQQPQHF.

The chain joins TRBV7-9 to TRBJ1-2, with D possibly TRBD1 on 5 matching bases. This CDR3 is 17 amino acids long. V lost 5 bases, J lost 3 bases, and 22 bases lay in between. Germline V gene lookup returns CDR1 SEHNR and CDR2 FQNEAQ (reference sequence). CDR3 bases: TGTGCCAGCAGCCCCGAAGGGGAGGGAAAAGACGACTATGGCTACACCTTC. Its protein is CASSPEGEGKDDYGYTF.

The chain is built from TRBV10-2 and TRBJ2-5, with D perhaps TRBD1 (6 bases). Germline V gene data show CDR1 as WSHSY and CDR2 as SAAADI. The CDR3 runs to 14 residues. Trimming stripped 4 bases from V and 11 bases from J, with 20 bases between. The CDR3 DNA is TGCGCCAGCAGTGCAGGCGAGGGACCAGGGGAGCAGTACTTC. It is translated as CASSAGEGPGEQYF.

The CDR3 sequence: CASLDTPGGGSYEQYF. For the CDR3, the DNA is TGTGCCAGCCTCGATACCCCTGGGGGGGGATCCTACGAGCAGTACTTC. V gene TRBV2 combines with J gene TRBJ2-7, with 7 bases that match TRBD2. The CDR3 is 16 residues long. Germline CDR1 and CDR2: SNHLY and FYNNEI. V lost 8 bases to trimming and J lost 1 base; unmatched junction nucleotides: 14.

This clone was detected once. The gene calls are TRBV19 and TRBJ1-2, with TRBD1 identical over 8 bases. This CDR3 has 12 amino acids. Per the germline V gene, CDR1 is LNHDA and CDR2 is SQIVND (reference sequence). The ends lost 5 bases at V and 8 bases at J; junction bases unmatched: 4. CDR3 in amino acids: CASSQGAHGYTF. CDR3 in DNA: TGTGCCAGTAGTCAGGGGGCTCACGGCTACACCTTC.

This clone showed up just once. The chain combines TRBV5-1 with TRBJ1-1; 7 nucleotides match TRBD1. There are 15 residues in the CDR3. With 3 bases clipped from V and 8 bases from J, the junction kept 13 bases outside the gene matches. From germline, CDR1 is SGHRS and CDR2 YFSETQ. In DNA, the CDR3 is TGCGCCAGCAGCTCAAGACAGGGATCTGTGTTGGAAGCTTTCTTT. Translated: CASSSRQGSVLEAFF.

The chain combines TRBV6-5 with TRBJ2-7, with D maybe TRBD1 (5 bases). Trimming cost V 6 bases and J 7 bases, with 13 bases left between them. This CDR3 has 12 amino acids. Per germline, CDR1 MNHEY and CDR2 SVGAGI. Written as DNA, the CDR3 is TGTGCCAGCAGAGATGGGGCTGGGGAGCAGTACTTC. Translation gives CASRDGAGEQYF.

The gene calls are TRBV2 and TRBJ1-4; no clear D. Germline loops: CDR1 SNHLY, CDR2 FYNNEI. This CDR3 has 13 amino acids. The V gene lost 8 bases and the J gene lost 8 bases, with 15 bases spanning the gap. The chain's CDR3 is CASDSWNGEKLFF. CDR3 coding DNA: TGTGCCAGCGACTCTTGGAACGGGGAAAAACTGTTTTTT. Full variable domain (missing parts from reference TRBV2 and TRBJ1-4): EPEVTQTPSHQVTQMGQEVILRCVPISNHLYFYWYRQILGQKVEFLVSFYNNEISEKSEIFDDQFSVERPDGSNFTLKIRSTKLEDSAMYFCASDSWNGEKLFFGSGTQLSVL.

The J gene is TRBJ2-7, the V gene TRBV27; TRBD2 agrees at 12 bases. The length of the CDR3 is 15 residues. In germline, CDR1 is MNHEY, CDR2 SMNVEV (reference sequence). V gave up 5 bases and J gave up 2 bases; unmatched junction bases: 4. This CDR3 reads CASSPTSGGTYEQYF. In DNA, the CDR3 is TGTGCCAGCAGTCCCACTAGCGGGGGGACCTACGAGCAGTACTTC.